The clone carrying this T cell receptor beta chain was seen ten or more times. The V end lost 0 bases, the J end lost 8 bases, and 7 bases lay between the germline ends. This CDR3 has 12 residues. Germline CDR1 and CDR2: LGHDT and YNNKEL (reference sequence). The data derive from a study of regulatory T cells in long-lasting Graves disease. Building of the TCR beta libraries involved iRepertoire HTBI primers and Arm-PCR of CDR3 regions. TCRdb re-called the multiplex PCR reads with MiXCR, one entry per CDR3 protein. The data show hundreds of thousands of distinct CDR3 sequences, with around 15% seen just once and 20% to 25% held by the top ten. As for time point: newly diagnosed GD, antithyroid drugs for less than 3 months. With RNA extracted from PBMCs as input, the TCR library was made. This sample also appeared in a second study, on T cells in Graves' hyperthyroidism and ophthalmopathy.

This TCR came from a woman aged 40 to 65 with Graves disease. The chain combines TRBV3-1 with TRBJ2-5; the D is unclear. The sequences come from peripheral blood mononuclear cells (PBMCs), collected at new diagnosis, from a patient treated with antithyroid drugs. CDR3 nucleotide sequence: TGTGCCAGCAGCCAAGATCCCGGAACCCAGTACTTC. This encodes CASSQDPGTQYF.